This T cell receptor beta chain was found in a study of blood T cell repertoires in COVID-19. The overall study: COVID-19 samples collected from the United States, Italy and Spain covered acute and convalescent phases.

Assay: immunoSEQ multiplex PCR; the TCRdb copy retains only in-frame clones and omits some. Of around 180,000 clones in the sample, around 85% were seen once. With 8 bases removed from V and 6 bases from J, the gap between germline ends came to 11 bases. The CDR3 totals 11 residues. Looked up from germline, CDR1 is MNHEY and CDR2 is SMNVEV (reference sequence). Sample: peripheral blood. The receptor comes from a woman of 80 years or more with acute or convalescent COVID-19. This chain joins TRBV27 and TRBJ2-7, with a weak D call TRBD2 (5 bases). The CDR3 loop reads CASQTRGEQYF. The CDR3 DNA sequence: TGTGCCAGCCAGACTCGGGGCGAGCAGTACTTC.